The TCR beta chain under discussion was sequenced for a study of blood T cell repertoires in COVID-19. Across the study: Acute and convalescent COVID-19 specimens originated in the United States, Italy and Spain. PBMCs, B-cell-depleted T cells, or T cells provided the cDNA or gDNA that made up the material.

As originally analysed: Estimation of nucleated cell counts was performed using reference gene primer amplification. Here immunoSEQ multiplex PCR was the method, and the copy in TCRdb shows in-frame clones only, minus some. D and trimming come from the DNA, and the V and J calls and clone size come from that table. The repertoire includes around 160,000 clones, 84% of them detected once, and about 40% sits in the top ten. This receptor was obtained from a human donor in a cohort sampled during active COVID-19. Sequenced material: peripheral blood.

The CDR3 nucleotides are TGCGCCAGCAGCCAAGCCAGGGGGACAGGGATTTCTAACTATGGCTACACCTTC. It specifies CASSQARGTGISNYGYTF. The rearrangement joins TRBV4-3 to TRBJ1-2, with 9 nucleotides matching TRBD1. CDR1 is LGHNA, CDR2 YSLEER, per germline. V lost 1 base, J lost 0 bases, and 9 bases stayed unmatched. The CDR3 extends over 18 amino acids.